What follows describes a single TCR beta chain. Other DNA sequences in the same sample also yield this CDR3. The data stem from a study of control samples from healthy donors and cancer patients. V was pared by 3 bases and J by 6 bases, with 4 bases between. Germline V lookup: CDR1 LGHDT, CDR2 YNNKEL (reference sequence). There are 11 residues in the CDR3. TCRdb keeps only in-frame clones here, not all; method: immunoSEQ multiplex PCR. This sample has 150,000 or so clones, with roughly 89% found just once. The chain carries TRBV3-1 (or the pseudogene TRBV3-2) and TRBJ2-3; D is uncertain. The sequencing sample was made of blood. The TCR sequence derives from a man aged 18-30 years in good health. As DNA, the CDR3 is TGTGCCAGCAGCCACATCGATACGCAGTATTTT. Its protein product is CASSHIDTQYF.